Each of the 15 T cell receptor beta chains below was sequenced from the same sample in a study of cytomegalovirus exposure and HLA in healthy donors. Amplification used 60 Vbeta primers and 13 Jbeta primers. TCRdb keeps only in-frame clones here, not all; method: immunoSEQ multiplex PCR. The profile shows over 40,000 clones, about 70% of them singletons. The specimen was PBMCs. The receptors stem from a man aged 25 to 40 in good health and CMV-seronegative.

The CDR3 region has the DNA TGTGCCAGCAGCGAGACAGGGATAGACGAAAAACTGTTTTTT. Its protein product is CASSETGIDEKLFF. This chain connects TRBV5-6 to TRBJ1-4, with 7 bases matching TRBD1. The ends lost 4 bases at V and 8 bases at J; junction bases unmatched: 8. Germline assignment: CDR1 SGHDT and CDR2 YYEEEE. This CDR3 is built from 14 residues.

The V gene is TRBV29-1, the J gene TRBJ1-1, with D hard to call. This CDR3 has 12 amino acids. V was clipped by 4 bases and J by 1 base, with 7 bases between them. Germline V gives CDR1 SQVTM, CDR2 ANQGSEA. CDR3 loop: CSVGSGNTEAFF. The CDR3 DNA follows: TGCAGCGTTGGGTCGGGGAACACTGAAGCTTTCTTT.

The chain is built from TRBV9 and TRBJ1-2, with D perhaps TRBD1 (5 bases). The CDR3 sequence is 13 residues long. Germline lookup yields CDR1 SGDLS and CDR2 YYNGEE. The V end lost 4 bases, the J end lost 2 bases, and 9 bases lay between the germline ends. This chain's CDR3 is CASSLQGNYGYTF. The CDR3 region has the DNA TGTGCCAGCAGCCTCCAGGGAAACTATGGCTACACCTTC. The variable domain in full, completed from reference TRBV9 and TRBJ1-2, reads DSGVTQTPKHLITATGQRVTLRCSPRSGDLSVYWYQQSLDQGLQFLIQYYNGEERAKGNILERFSAQQFPDLHSELNLSSLELGDSALYFCASSLQGNYGYTFGSGTRLTVV.

This clone was picked up one time. The gene calls are TRBV2 and TRBJ1-5; 7 nucleotides align to TRBD1. The CDR3 consists of 15 residues. J lost 9 bases, V lost 5 bases, and 13 bases had no gene match. CDR1 SNHLY and CDR2 FYNNEI come from the germline V gene. The CDR3 loop is CASSISGRGDLPQHF. CDR3 in DNA: TGTGCCAGCAGTATTTCTGGCAGGGGGGATCTGCCCCAGCATTTT.

This clone showed up just a few times. The chain combines TRBV5-1 with TRBJ2-5; possible D gene TRBD2, 6 bases. The germline V and J ends were trimmed by 2 bases and 7 bases, with 18 bases remaining between them. This CDR3 is built from 15 residues. Germline loops: CDR1 SGHRS, CDR2 YFSETQ. The CDR3 DNA follows: TGCGCCAGCAGCTTCGGTAGACTAGGGGAACGGACCCAGTACTTC. This translates into CASSFGRLGERTQYF.

The genes are TRBV27 and TRBJ1-1; D is undetermined. In germline, CDR1 is MNHEY, CDR2 SMNVEV (reference sequence). V gave up 3 bases and J gave up 4 bases, with 9 bases separating them. The CDR3 extends over 13 amino acids. CDR3 loop: CASSLAGFTEAFF. CDR3 DNA sequence: TGTGCCAGCAGTTTGGCAGGTTTCACTGAAGCTTTCTTT.

V is TRBV27 and J is TRBJ1-5; TRBD1 matches 9 bases. The CDR3 is 16 residues long. V dropped 5 bases and J dropped 3; count of bases not matched to a gene: 8. Looked up from germline, CDR1 is MNHEY and CDR2 is SMNVEV (reference sequence). The CDR3 spells CASSPRDRAFNQPQHF. In DNA, the CDR3 is TGTGCCAGCAGTCCCCGGGACAGGGCCTTCAATCAGCCCCAGCATTTT.

The chain carries TRBV29-1 and TRBJ2-2; D is ambiguous. Germline V gives CDR1 SQVTM, CDR2 ANQGSEA. Trimming left V 2 bases short and J 1 base short, with 2 bases between. The CDR3 runs to 12 residues. The CDR3 DNA reads TGCAGCGTTGAACAGAACACCGGGGAGCTGTTTTTT. It is translated as CSVEQNTGELFF.

The V and J genes are TRBV7-2 and TRBJ2-3; 7 positions agree with TRBD2. The CDR3 sequence is 15 residues long. Germline V lookup: CDR1 SGHTA, CDR2 FQGNSA. The junction had 6 bases not matched to a gene; V was cut back by 4 bases and J by 2 bases. CDR3: CASSSRLAVTDTQYF. Written as DNA, the CDR3 is TGTGCCAGCAGCTCAAGACTAGCCGTCACAGATACGCAGTATTTT.

The chain combines TRBV12-5 with TRBJ2-2; D call uncertain. Germline V gene lookup returns CDR1 LGHNT and CDR2 FRNRAP. Trimming left V 3 bases short and J 0 bases short, with 14 bases between. The CDR3 is 17 amino acids. The DNA of the CDR3 is TGTGCTAGTGGTTTCGGTTGGAGTAGATCGAACACCGGGGAGCTGTTTTTT. Translating gives CASGFGWSRSNTGELFF.

This clone was counted between two and nine times. This chain links TRBV5-4 with TRBJ2-5; D uncertain. The CDR3 contains 12 residues. The germline V and J ends were trimmed by 1 base and 4 bases, with 5 bases remaining between them. Per the germline V gene, CDR1 is SGHNT and CDR2 is YYREEE (reference sequence). The CDR3 DNA reads as TGTGCCAGCAGCTTGAACTCAGAGACCCAGTACTTC. Translated: CASSLNSETQYF.

Concerning this clone: The conserved final phenylalanine or tryptophan is absent from the CDR3, which likely points to a read error. The DNA is left out, because the CDR3 cannot be placed on it with certainty; the CDR3 is given as TCRdb lists it. This chain joins TRBV2 and TRBJ2-4; TRBD1 is the table's D call and was not checked against the DNA. CDR1 and CDR2 (germline): SNHLY, FYNNEI. Inclusive of both ends, the CDR3 amounts to 11 amino acids. CDR3 residues: CASSEHRTFIV.

The gene calls are TRBV5-4 and TRBJ2-7, with a weak D call TRBD2 (7 bases). The CDR3 is 16 amino acids. V shed 0 bases and J shed 4 bases, with 17 bases lying between them. CDR1 SGHNT and CDR2 YYREEE come from the germline V gene (reference sequence). The CDR3 DNA reads TGTGCCAGCAGCTTGGGTGGAGGGGGGGTGGCGTACGAGCAGTACTTC. Amino acids: CASSLGGGGVAYEQYF. Full variable domain (missing parts from reference TRBV5-4 and TRBJ2-7): ETGVTQSPTHLIKTRGQQVTLRCSSQSGHNTVSWYQQALGQGPQFIFQYYREEENGRGNFPPRFSGLQFPNYSSELNVNALELDDSALYLCASSLGGGGVAYEQYFGPGTRLTVT.

The chain joins TRBV29-1 to TRBJ2-3; TRBD1 might be the D (5 bases). Per germline, CDR1 SQVTM and CDR2 ANQGSEA. V was trimmed by 0 bases and J by 8 bases, leaving 6 bases between them. This CDR3 spans 11 amino acids. Here the CDR3 DNA reads TGCAGCGTTGAAGATAGGGGTACGCAGTATTTT. Translating it yields CSVEDRGTQYF.

The rearrangement joins TRBV6-6 to TRBJ1-4, with D possibly matching TRBD1 (5 bases). The germline V and J ends were trimmed by 2 bases and 8 bases, with 12 bases remaining between them. The CDR3 extends over 14 amino acids. Germline loops: CDR1 MNHNY, CDR2 SVGAGI (reference sequence). The CDR3 bases are TGTGCCAGCAGTTACCGCGGGACTGAGGAAAAACTGTTTTTT. Translation: CASSYRGTEEKLFF.